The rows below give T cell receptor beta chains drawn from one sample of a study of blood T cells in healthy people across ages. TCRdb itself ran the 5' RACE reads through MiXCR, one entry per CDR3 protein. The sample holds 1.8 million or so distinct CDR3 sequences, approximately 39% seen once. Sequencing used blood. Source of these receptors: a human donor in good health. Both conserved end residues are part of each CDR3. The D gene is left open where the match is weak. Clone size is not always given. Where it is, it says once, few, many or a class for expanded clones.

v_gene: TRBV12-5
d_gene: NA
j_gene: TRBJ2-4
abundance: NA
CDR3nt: TGTGCTAGTCTGGGCCAGTCCTACAATGAGCAGTACTTC
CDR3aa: CASLGQSYNEQYF

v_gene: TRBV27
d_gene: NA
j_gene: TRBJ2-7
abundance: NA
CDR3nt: TGTGCCAGCAGCCGTTATGGACACGAGGGGAAGGACGAGCAGTACTTC
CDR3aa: CASSRYGHEGKDEQYF

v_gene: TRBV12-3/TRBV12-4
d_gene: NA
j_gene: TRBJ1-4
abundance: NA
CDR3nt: TGTACCAGCGGACCGCGACGATCCGGTGAAAAACTGTTTTTT
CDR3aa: CTSGPRRSGEKLFF

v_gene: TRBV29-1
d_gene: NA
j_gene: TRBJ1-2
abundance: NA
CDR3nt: TGCAGTGTTGAAGATCAGGAGGGCTATGGCTACACCTTC
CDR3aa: CSVEDQEGYGYTF

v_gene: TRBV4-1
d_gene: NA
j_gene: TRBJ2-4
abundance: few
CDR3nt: TGCGCCAGCAGCCCGCGGGACGGACGACTAGCCAAAAACATTCAGTACTTC
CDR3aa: CASSPRDGRLAKNIQYF

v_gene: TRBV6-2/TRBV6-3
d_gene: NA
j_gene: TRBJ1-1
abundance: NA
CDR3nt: TGTGCCAGCAGTTCGGCCCCGGGACGGCAGAACACTGAAGCTTTCTTT
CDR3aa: CASSSAPGRQNTEAFF

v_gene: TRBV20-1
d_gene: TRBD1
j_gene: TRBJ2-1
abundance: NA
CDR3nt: TGCAGCCCCCGGGACAGAAGTTACAATGAGCAGTTCTTC
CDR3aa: CSPRDRSYNEQFF

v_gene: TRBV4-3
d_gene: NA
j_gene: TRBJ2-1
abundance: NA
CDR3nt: TGCGCCAGCAGCCAGGATGGGGACGATGAGCAGTTCTTC
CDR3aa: CASSQDGDDEQFF

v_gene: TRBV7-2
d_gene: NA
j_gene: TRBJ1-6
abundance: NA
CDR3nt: TGTGCCAGCAGCTCGGACGGCGGGACGCCAGGTGGGACCCTCCACTTT
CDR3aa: CASSSDGGTPGGTLHF

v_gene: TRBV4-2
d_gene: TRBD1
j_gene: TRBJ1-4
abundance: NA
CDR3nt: TGTGCCAGCAGCCACCAGGGGGCTTGGGAGAATGAAAAACTGTTTTTT
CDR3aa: CASSHQGAWENEKLFF

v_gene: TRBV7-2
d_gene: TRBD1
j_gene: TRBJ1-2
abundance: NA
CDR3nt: TGTGCCAGCAGCACCTCGGGACAGGGGGCTGGTGGCTACACCTTC
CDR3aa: CASSTSGQGAGGYTF

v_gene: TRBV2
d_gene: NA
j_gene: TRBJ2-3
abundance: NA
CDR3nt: TGTGCCAGCAGTAACAGGAGAATGCAGTATTTT
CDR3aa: CASSNRRMQYF

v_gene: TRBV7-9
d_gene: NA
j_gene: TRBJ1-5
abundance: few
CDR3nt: TGTGCCAGCACCACAACTAGCAATCAGCCCCAGCATTTT
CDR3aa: CASTTTSNQPQHF

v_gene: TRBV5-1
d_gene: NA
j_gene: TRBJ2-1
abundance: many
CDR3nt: TGTGCCAGCAGCTTAGCTGGAGGGGGGTACAATGAGCAGTTCTTC
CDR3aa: CASSLAGGGYNEQFF

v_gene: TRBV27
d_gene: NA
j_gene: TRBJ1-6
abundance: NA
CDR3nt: TGTGCCAGCAGTATCCTTATCTATAATTCACCCCTCCACTTT
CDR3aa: CASSILIYNSPLHF

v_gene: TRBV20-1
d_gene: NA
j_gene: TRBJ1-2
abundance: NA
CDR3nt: TGCAGTGCTAGCACGGACGGGTACTATGGCTACACCTTC
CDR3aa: CSASTDGYYGYTF

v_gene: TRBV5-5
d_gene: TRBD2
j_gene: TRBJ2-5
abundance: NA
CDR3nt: TGTGCCAGCAGCTTGGCTCGCGGGGGGTATCAAGAGACCCAGTACTTC
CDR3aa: CASSLARGGYQETQYF

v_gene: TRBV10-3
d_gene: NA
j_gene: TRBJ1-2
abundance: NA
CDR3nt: TGTGCCATCAGTCCCGGACAGAACTATGGCTACACCTTC
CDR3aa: CAISPGQNYGYTF

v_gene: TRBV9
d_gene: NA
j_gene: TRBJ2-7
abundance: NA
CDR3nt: TGTGCCAGCAGCGAGTCAAGTAAGACCTACGAGCAGTACTTC
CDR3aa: CASSESSKTYEQYF

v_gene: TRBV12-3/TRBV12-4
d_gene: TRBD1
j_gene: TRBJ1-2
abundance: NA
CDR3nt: TGTGCCAGCAGTTTTTGGACAGGGGTTCTGGGAGACTATGGCTACACCTTC
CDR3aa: CASSFWTGVLGDYGYTF

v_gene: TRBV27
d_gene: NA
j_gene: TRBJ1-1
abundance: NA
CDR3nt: TGTGCCAGCAGTTTGGCTATGGAGGGCAGAACTGAAGCTTTCTTT
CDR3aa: CASSLAMEGRTEAFF

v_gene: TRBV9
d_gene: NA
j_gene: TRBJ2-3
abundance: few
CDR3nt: TGTGCCAGCAGCGTAGGTCCAGCCCGATCTAGCACAGATACGCAGTATTTT
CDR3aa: CASSVGPARSSTDTQYF

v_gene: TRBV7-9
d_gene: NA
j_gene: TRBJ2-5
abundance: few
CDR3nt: TGTGCCAGCAGCTTAAGGCAGGGTTTTCAAGAGACCCAGTACTTC
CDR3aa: CASSLRQGFQETQYF

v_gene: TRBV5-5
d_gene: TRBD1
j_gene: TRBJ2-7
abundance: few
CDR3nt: TGTGCCAGCAGCTTGTATGGGGGACAGTACGAGCAGTACTTC
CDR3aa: CASSLYGGQYEQYF

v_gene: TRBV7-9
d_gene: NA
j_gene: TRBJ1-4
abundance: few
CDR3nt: TGTGCCAGCAGCTCGCCAGCTCGACCGGAAAAACTGTTTTTT
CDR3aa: CASSSPARPEKLFF

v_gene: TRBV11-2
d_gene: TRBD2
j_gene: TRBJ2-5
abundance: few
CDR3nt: TGTGCCAGCAGCTCTAGCGGGGGGTCATGGGGGCACCAAGAGACCCAGTACTTC
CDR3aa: CASSSSGGSWGHQETQYF

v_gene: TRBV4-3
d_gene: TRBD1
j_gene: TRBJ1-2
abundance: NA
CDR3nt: TGCGCCAGCAGCCCGACACGGGACAGCTATGGCTACACCTTC
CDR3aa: CASSPTRDSYGYTF

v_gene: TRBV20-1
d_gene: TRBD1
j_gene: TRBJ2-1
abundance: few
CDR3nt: TGCAGTGCTACCTCTCTCGGACAGGGATGGAATGAGCAGTTCTTC
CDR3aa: CSATSLGQGWNEQFF

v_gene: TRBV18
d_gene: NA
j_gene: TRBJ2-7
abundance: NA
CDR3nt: TGTGCCAGCTCACCACCGAAGACAACTTACGAGCAGTACTTC
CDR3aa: CASSPPKTTYEQYF

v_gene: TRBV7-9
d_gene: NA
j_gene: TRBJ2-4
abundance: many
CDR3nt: TGTGCCAGCAGCTTAGACGACAGCGGGCCGATCAAGCAGTACTTC
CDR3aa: CASSLDDSGPIKQYF

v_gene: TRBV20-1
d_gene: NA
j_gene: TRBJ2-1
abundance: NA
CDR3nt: TGCAGTGCTAGAGACCCGACAGGGACTTCTGGCTTATACGAGCAGTTCTTC
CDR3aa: CSARDPTGTSGLYEQFF

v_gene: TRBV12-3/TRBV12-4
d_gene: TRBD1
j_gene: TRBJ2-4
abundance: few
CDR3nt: TGTGCCAGCAGTCCCCACGGGACAGCCAGATCGCTTATAGCCAAAAACATTCAGTACTTC
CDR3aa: CASSPHGTARSLIAKNIQYF

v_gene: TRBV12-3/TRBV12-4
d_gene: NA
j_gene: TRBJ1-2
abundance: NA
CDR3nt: TGTGCCAGCAGTGCGGGACAACTTAACTATGGCTACACCTTC
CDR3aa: CASSAGQLNYGYTF

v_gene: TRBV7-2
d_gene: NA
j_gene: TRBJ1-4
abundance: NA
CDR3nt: TGTGCCAGCAGCTTTGAGGGGCGGGTGAATGAAAAACTGTTTTTT
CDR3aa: CASSFEGRVNEKLFF

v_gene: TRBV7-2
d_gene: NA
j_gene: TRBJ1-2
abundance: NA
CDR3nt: TGTGCCAGCAGTTATTCGGACCGAGAGGGCTATGGCTACACCTTC
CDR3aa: CASSYSDREGYGYTF

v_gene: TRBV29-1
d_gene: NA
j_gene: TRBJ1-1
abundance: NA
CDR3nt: TGCAGCGTTGCACAGATTCTTAACACTGAAGCTTTCTTT
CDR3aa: CSVAQILNTEAFF

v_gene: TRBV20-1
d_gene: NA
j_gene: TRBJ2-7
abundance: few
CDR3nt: TGCAGTGCCTTTCACGGGTCCACCTACGAGCAGTACTTC
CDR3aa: CSAFHGSTYEQYF

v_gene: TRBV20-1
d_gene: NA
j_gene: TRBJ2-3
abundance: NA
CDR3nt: TGCAGTGCTGTACTTGGGGGCACAGATACGCAGTATTTT
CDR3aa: CSAVLGGTDTQYF

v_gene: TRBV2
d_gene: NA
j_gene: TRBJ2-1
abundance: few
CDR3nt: TGTGCCAGCAGGGTAAAGACTAGGACTGAGCAGTTCTTC
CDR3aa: CASRVKTRTEQFF

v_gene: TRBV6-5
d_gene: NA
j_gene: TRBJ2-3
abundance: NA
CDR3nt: TGTGCCGGCAGTTACTCAGGGAGGCCAGGAGATACGCAGTATTTT
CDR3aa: CAGSYSGRPGDTQYF

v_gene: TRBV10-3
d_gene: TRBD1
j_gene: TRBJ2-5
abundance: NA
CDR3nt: TGTGCCATCAGTAACCCGACAGGGATGGAGACCCAGTACTTC
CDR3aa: CAISNPTGMETQYF

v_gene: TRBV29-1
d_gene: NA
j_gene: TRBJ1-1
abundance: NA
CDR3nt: TGCAGCGTTGACGTCAGGAGGAACACTGAAGCTTTCTTT
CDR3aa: CSVDVRRNTEAFF

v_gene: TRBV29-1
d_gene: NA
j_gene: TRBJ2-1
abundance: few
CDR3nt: TGCAGCGTTGCAGCAGCATATAACAATGAGCAGTTCTTC
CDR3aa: CSVAAAYNNEQFF

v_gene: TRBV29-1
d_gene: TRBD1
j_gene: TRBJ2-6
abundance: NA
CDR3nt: TGCAGTGTTGAATACCCGACAGGGCAATCTGGGGCCAACGTCCTGACTTTC
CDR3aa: CSVEYPTGQSGANVLTF

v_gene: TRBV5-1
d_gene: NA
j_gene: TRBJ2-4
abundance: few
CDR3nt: TGCGCCAGCAGCTTGGACACCGGGGGTCCGGGGGAGCAGTACTTC
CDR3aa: CASSLDTGGPGEQYF

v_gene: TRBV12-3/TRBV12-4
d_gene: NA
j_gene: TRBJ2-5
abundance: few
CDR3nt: TGTGCCAGCAGTTTGGACAGCGAGAAAGAGACCCAGTACTTC
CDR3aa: CASSLDSEKETQYF

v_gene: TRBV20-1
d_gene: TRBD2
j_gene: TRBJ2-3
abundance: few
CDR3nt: TGCAGTGTAAGACTATTTCTAGCGGGGTTAACAGATACGCAGTATTTT
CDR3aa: CSVRLFLAGLTDTQYF

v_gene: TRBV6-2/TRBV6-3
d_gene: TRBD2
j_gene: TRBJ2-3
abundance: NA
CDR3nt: TGTGCCAGCTCAGCGACTAGCGGGCCCACAGATACGCAGTATTTT
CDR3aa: CASSATSGPTDTQYF

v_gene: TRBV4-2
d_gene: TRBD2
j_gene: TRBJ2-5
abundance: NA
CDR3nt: TGTGCCAGCAGCCAAGAATTTGGGACTAGCGGAAACCAAGAGACCCAGTACTTC
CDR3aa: CASSQEFGTSGNQETQYF

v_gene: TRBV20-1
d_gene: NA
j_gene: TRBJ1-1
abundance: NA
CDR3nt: TGCAGTGCTAGTGTGGCAGGGAGGGGGAACACTGAAGCTTTCTTT
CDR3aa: CSASVAGRGNTEAFF

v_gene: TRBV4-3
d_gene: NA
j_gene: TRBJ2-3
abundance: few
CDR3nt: TGCGCCAGCAGCCAAGGGACGGGGGACTTCACAGATACGCAGTATTTT
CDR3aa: CASSQGTGDFTDTQYF

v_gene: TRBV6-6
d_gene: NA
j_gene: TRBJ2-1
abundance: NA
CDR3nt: TGTGCCAGCAGTTACACACAGGGAGTGTCCAACAATGAGCAGTTCTTC
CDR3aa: CASSYTQGVSNNEQFF